This T cell receptor (beta chain) stems from a study of cytomegalovirus exposure and HLA in healthy donors. Remarks on this clone: Its antigen is not known.

Amplification used 60 Vbeta primers and 13 Jbeta primers. Measured with immunoSEQ multiplex PCR; TCRdb has only the in-frame clones, and not every one. The sample lists 45,000 to 65,000 clones; about 84% were seen once. Study results and limitations: One later analysis reportedly identified an Asian-associated ancestry cluster that showed fewer N-insertions than the roughly 620-donor mean.

Sequencing was performed on PBMCs. The TCR originated in a man aged 25 to 45 in good health and CMV-seronegative.

The CDR3 protein is CASSLGSSGKVDTQYF. The CDR3 DNA reads as TGTGCCAGCAGCTTAGGCTCTAGCGGGAAGGTAGATACGCAGTATTTT. The chain combines TRBV5-8 with TRBJ2-3, with 9 bases fitting TRBD2. Germline V gene lookup returns CDR1 SGHTS and CDR2 YDEGEE. With V trimmed by 2 bases and J by 5 bases, 9 bases remained unmatched. This CDR3 is built from 16 residues.